This T cell receptor beta chain is from a study of Graves' ophthalmopathy and Graves' hyperthyroidism. As the template, RNA transcripts were used to amplify TCR beta CDR3 regions. HTBI-primed RT-PCR formed the first round, and a multiplex PCR formed the second. Via MiXCR, TCRdb re-called the multiplex PCR reads, giving one row per CDR3 protein. The sample holds about 240,000 distinct CDR3 sequences, around 42% seen once. Only a few counts were recorded for this clonotype. Losses at the gene ends were 5 bases for V and 3 bases for J; bases not matched to a gene: 10. The CDR3 is 17 amino acids. Germline CDR1 SGHVS, CDR2 FQNEAQ. Patients were diagnosed from clinical symptoms, serum thyroxine, TRAb, thyroid ultrasound and orbital computed tomography.

The receptor was derived from an adult man with Graves' ophthalmopathy. V is TRBV7-8 and J is TRBJ2-7; TRBD2 matches 13 bases. The sequenced material came from peripheral blood. The CDR3 DNA reads as TGTGCCAGCAGCGTACCCCTACTAGCGGGGGGGCACTACGAGCAGTACTTC. Amino acid sequence: CASSVPLLAGGHYEQYF.